The text below deals with one T cell receptor (beta chain). Its antigen is undetermined. CD45RO-negative CD8 cells positively selected for CCR7 made up the naive population, which excluded terminally differentiated effector memory CD45RA+ cells. V gave up 4 bases and J gave up 0 bases, with 13 bases separating them. Germline V gene data show CDR1 as MGHRA and CDR2 as YSYEKL. The CDR3 consists of 15 residues. Profiling relied on immunoSEQ multiplex PCR, and the TCRdb table lists in-frame clones only, not all of them. The data contain approximately 1.9 million clones, just over 90% of them singletons. The data are from a study of shared clonotypes between healthy human individuals. Study-level points and caveats: A reduction in generation probabilities was seen for non-shared clonotypes relative to those shared by all four donors.

This chain joins TRBV4-1 and TRBJ2-7, with D uncertain. The source is a man aged 18 to 29 in good health. Some clones in this sample may be carry-over from other donors' samples. The specimen sequenced was naive CD8+ T cells from PBMCs. In DNA form, the CDR3 reads TGCGCCAGCAGCCTTCTGGCGGTTGACTCCTACGAGCAGTACTTC. The encoded protein is CASSLLAVDSYEQYF.